This T cell receptor beta chain derives from a study of blood T cells in healthy people across ages. Germline CDR1 MNHEY, CDR2 SMNVEV (reference sequence). The CDR3 spans 15 residues. Sample-barcoded 5' priming and a J-beta primer mix drove a second PCR of roughly 6 to 12 cycles. MiXCR, run by TCRdb on the 5' RACE reads, gives a single entry per CDR3 protein. The sample includes about 1,800,000 distinct CDR3 sequences, about 30% of them seen just once. This clonotype was found a few times. The junction shows a germline mismatch at one end, possibly a read error. The rearrangement uses TRBV27 and TRBJ2-7; 11 positions match TRBD2. Sequenced material: blood. The receptor was derived from a woman in her 30s in good health. The CDR3 DNA sequence: TGTGCCATCAGTTACGGGACTAGCGGATCCTACGAGCAGTACTTC. Protein product: CAISYGTSGSYEQYF.